The 8 T cell receptor beta chains reported below all come from one sample, sequenced in a study of cytomegalovirus exposure and HLA in healthy donors. This PCR relied on a set of 60 Vbeta primers and 13 Jbeta primers. This table comes from immunoSEQ multiplex PCR, and its TCRdb copy is limited to in-frame clones, with some not included. The sample carries some 160,000 clones, roughly 81% recorded once. The sample consisted of PBMCs. These TCRs come from a man aged 25-45 years in good health and CMV-seropositive.

This chain uses TRBV4-2 with TRBJ2-3; D not certain. CDR3 length: 16 amino acids. The V and J ends lost 1 base and 0 bases respectively, with 11 bases between them. The germline V gene encodes CDR1 LGHNA and CDR2 YNFKEQ. Here the CDR3 DNA reads TGTGCCAGCAGCCAAGGGGTAGCTCCTAGCACAGATACGCAGTATTTT. This gives the protein CASSQGVAPSTDTQYF.

The chain recombines TRBV5-6 with TRBJ2-4; possible D gene TRBD1, 7 bases. The CDR3 is 19 residues long. Germline V CDR1 and CDR2: SGHDT, YYEEEE. Trimming cost V 1 base and J 0 bases, with 20 bases left between them. In DNA, the CDR3 is TGTGCCAGCAGCTTGAATCCCCGCAGGGGGGCTCTAGCCAAAAACATTCAGTACTTC. This gives the protein CASSLNPRRGALAKNIQYF.

V is TRBV18 and J is TRBJ2-1, with 9 positions matching TRBD1. The germline CDR1 and CDR2 sequences are KGHSH and LQKENI. The CDR3 consists of 18 residues. V was pared by 10 bases and J by 3 bases, with 19 bases of the junction left unmatched. In DNA form, the CDR3 reads TGTGCCACCAGCCCTTTCGCCGGGGACAGGGAATTCTACAATGAGCAGTTCTTC. Protein product: CATSPFAGDREFYNEQFF.

The rearrangement joins TRBV19 to TRBJ2-1; 10 bases map to TRBD2. After removal of 6 bases from V and 3 bases from J, the junction contained 5 bases not matched to a gene. This CDR3 has 15 amino acids. Germline CDR1 and CDR2: LNHDA and SQIVND (reference sequence). The CDR3 loop is CASSPIAGGYNEQFF. CDR3 sequence (DNA): TGTGCCAGTAGCCCTATAGCGGGAGGCTACAATGAGCAGTTCTTC.

This sequence joins TRBV18 and TRBJ1-5, with 8 positions matching TRBD1. CDR3 size: 16 residues. CDR1 KGHSH and CDR2 LQKENI come from the germline V gene. With V trimmed by 3 bases and J by 3 bases, 7 bases remained unmatched. The CDR3 loop reads CASSPRQGRNNQPQHF. CDR3 sequence (DNA): TGTGCCAGCTCACCTCGACAGGGGAGGAACAATCAGCCCCAGCATTTT.

The chain combines TRBV18 with TRBJ2-5; D remains unclear. The length of the CDR3 is 13 residues. The V end was cut by 2 bases, the J end by 3 bases, with 7 bases between. CDR1 KGHSH and CDR2 LQKENI come from the germline V gene. CDR3 residues: CASSPDREETQYF. The DNA of the CDR3 is TGTGCCAGCTCACCAGATAGAGAAGAGACCCAGTACTTC.

This clone occurred a few times. An end of the junction differs from the germline gene, which may be a read error. The chain recombines TRBV7-9 with TRBJ2-1; 9 bases line up with TRBD1. Per the germline V gene, CDR1 is SEHNR and CDR2 is FQNEAQ (reference sequence). The CDR3 loop spans 11 amino acids. The CDR3 region is CSDRGKGEQFF. The CDR3 region has the DNA TGCTCCGACAGGGGGAAGGGTGAGCAGTTCTTC.

The chain is built from TRBV7-9 and TRBJ1-2; 10 bases match TRBD1. The germline CDR1 and CDR2 sequences are SEHNR and FQNEAQ (reference sequence). The CDR3 consists of 14 residues. Losses at the gene ends were 6 bases for V and 4 bases for J; bases not matched to a gene: 5. The CDR3 protein is CASRTGTGVYGYTF. CDR3 sequence (DNA): TGTGCCAGCAGGACGGGGACAGGGGTCTATGGCTACACCTTC.